This T cell receptor (beta chain) was sequenced in a study of T cells after yellow fever vaccination. This clonotype was counted a few times. Germline V gene data show CDR1 as DFQATT and CDR2 as SNEGSKA (reference sequence). Trimming removed 2 bases from V and 8 bases from J, with 15 bases in between. This CDR3 contains 13 residues. One entry per CDR3 protein, called by TCRdb with MiXCR from the 5' RACE reads. The table records almost 600,000 distinct CDR3 sequences, 13% of them present only once. Specimen: PBMCs, collected on the day of the yellow fever booster vaccination. The V call is TRBV20-1, the J call TRBJ1-2; possible D gene TRBD1, 5 bases. The receptor comes from a young man who received the YFV17D yellow fever vaccine. The CDR3 spells CSARIRDLDGYTF. DNA of the CDR3: TGCAGTGCTAGAATCAGGGACCTCGACGGCTACACCTTC.